This T cell receptor (beta chain) was observed in a study of cytomegalovirus exposure and HLA in healthy donors. The study, taken as a whole, reports: The listing of some 170 TCR beta chains classed them as cytomegalovirus-associated. With high specificity and sensitivity, the classifier reportedly diagnosed cytomegalovirus status. CMV antigen specificity was confirmed in vitro for three CMV-associated chains.

A remark on this clone: The antigen remains undetermined.

The CDR3 extends over 14 amino acids. V was clipped by 4 bases and J by 10 bases, with 19 bases between them. In germline, CDR1 is LNHDA, CDR2 SQIVND (reference sequence). The assay was immunoSEQ multiplex PCR, and TCRdb's table has in-frame clones only and misses some. The sample consists of some 140,000 clones, 84% of them appearing once. This receptor was obtained from a woman aged 30 to 39 in good health and CMV-seronegative. Source material: PBMCs. V usage is TRBV19 and J usage is TRBJ1-1, with a possible D match to TRBD1 (6 bases). This CDR3 is CASSRKQGQLAAFF. Written as DNA, the CDR3 is TGTGCCAGTAGTAGAAAGCAGGGGCAGCTTGCAGCTTTCTTT.